A selection of T cell receptor beta chains follows, all from one sample in a study of blood T cell repertoires in COVID-19. Sequencing was performed with immunoSEQ multiplex PCR; in TCRdb, only in-frame clones are kept and a portion is missing. The data show roughly 87,000 clones, with 70% to 85% seen just once and around a sixth held by the top ten. Sequenced sample: peripheral blood. The receptors were gathered from a woman in her sixties with acute or convalescent COVID-19. CDR3s include the opening cysteine and the closing phenylalanine or tryptophan. The D gene is left open where the match is weak. Not all rows give a size; the values are once, few, many and, for expanded clones, a class.

CDR3 DNA | CDR3 protein | CDR3 length | clone size | J gene | V gene | D gene
TGTGCCAGCAGCCAATCACCAGGACAGGCTGCGAATGAGCAGTTCTTC | CASSQSPGQAANEQFF | 16 | - | TRBJ2-1 | TRBV16 | TRBD1
TGTGCCAGCAGCCCAGATCTGGGGGAGGGCACTGAAGCTTTCTTT | CASSPDLGEGTEAFF | 15 | - | TRBJ1-1 | TRBV7-9 | -
TGTGCCAGCAGCCAACAGAGAACAGCTAATGAAAAACTGTTTTTT | CASSQQRTANEKLFF | 15 | few | TRBJ1-4 | TRBV14 | -
TGTGCCAGCAGCCCATACTACGAGGACAGGGGGCCTGAGACCCAGTACTTC | CASSPYYEDRGPETQYF | 17 | once | TRBJ2-5 | TRBV4-2 | TRBD1
TGCGCCAGCAGCCTTATATACGACAGGGCATACAATCAGCCCCAGCATTTT | CASSLIYDRAYNQPQHF | 17 | - | TRBJ1-5 | TRBV4-1 | TRBD1
TGCGCCAGCAGCTTGGGGACTATCCAAGAGACCCAGTACTTC | CASSLGTIQETQYF | 14 | - | TRBJ2-5 | TRBV5-1 | -
TGTGCCAGCAGGTCGGGACAGGGTGTTCCCTACGAGCAGTACTTC | CASRSGQGVPYEQYF | 15 | - | TRBJ2-7 | TRBV28 | TRBD1
TGTGCCAGCAGTTCCGGACGGGGACAGAGACCCTACACAGATACGCAGTATTTT | CASSSGRGQRPYTDTQYF | 18 | - | TRBJ2-3 | TRBV25-1 | TRBD1
TGTGCCAGCAGCTTAGATAAACACGAGCAGTTCTTC | CASSLDKHEQFF | 12 | - | TRBJ2-1 | TRBV11-2 | -
TGCGCCAGCCGTCGAATAATTGGGGGCGATAATTCACCCCTCCACTTT | CASRRIIGGDNSPLHF | 16 | - | TRBJ1-6 | TRBV5-1 | -
TGTGCCAGCAGCTTACGGCCGGGCAGGGGCAGAAATAACACTGAAGCTTTCTTT | CASSLRPGRGRNNTEAFF | 18 | - | TRBJ1-1 | TRBV11-2 | -
TGCGCCAGCAGCCCATCTCTTGGGACTAGCGGAACCTACGAGCAGTACTTC | CASSPSLGTSGTYEQYF | 17 | - | TRBJ2-7 | TRBV4-3 | TRBD2
TGTGCCAGCAGCGCCTACCAGAACACTGAAGCTTTCTTT | CASSAYQNTEAFF | 13 | - | TRBJ1-1 | TRBV9 | -
TGTGCCAGCAGTTTCCAGAGGCAGAACACCGGGGAGCTGTTTTTT | CASSFQRQNTGELFF | 15 | - | TRBJ2-2 | TRBV6-5 | -
TGCGCCAGCAGCCCAAACGGGGAAAGATTAAATTCACCCCTCCACTTT | CASSPNGERLNSPLHF | 16 | few | TRBJ1-6 | TRBV4-1 | -
TGTGCCAGCAGCTTAGCCGGAGGGGTTCCCGGTGAAAAACTGTTTTTT | CASSLAGGVPGEKLFF | 16 | - | TRBJ1-4 | TRBV11-2 | -
TGCAGCGTTGTCATTCCGGGGAGCTATGGCTACACCTTC | CSVVIPGSYGYTF | 13 | - | TRBJ1-2 | TRBV29-1 | -
TGTGCCAGCAGGAAACAGGGGACAGGGAAGAATGAGCAGTTCTTC | CASRKQGTGKNEQFF | 15 | few | TRBJ2-1 | TRBV2 | TRBD1
TGTGCCTGGAGTGGGACAGGCAATCAGCCCCAGCATTTT | CAWSGTGNQPQHF | 13 | - | TRBJ1-5 | TRBV30 | -
TGTGCTAGTGGTTTGGTCACAGGGGCTGCCTCCTACGAGCAGTACTTC | CASGLVTGAASYEQYF | 16 | - | TRBJ2-7 | TRBV12-5 | TRBD1
TGTGCCTGGAGTGTACGGGGATTCAGCTCTGGAAACACCATATATTTT | CAWSVRGFSSGNTIYF | 16 | once | TRBJ1-3 | TRBV30 | -
TGTGCCAGCAGCAAACAGGGGGCTGGCAATCAGCCCCAGCATTTT | CASSKQGAGNQPQHF | 15 | - | TRBJ1-5 | TRBV11-2 | TRBD1
TGTGCCAGCAGCCTAAAGGGGGGGTGGGAGACCCAGTACTTC | CASSLKGGWETQYF | 14 | - | TRBJ2-5 | TRBV3-1/TRBV3-2 | -